This is a list of T cell receptor beta chains from one sample in a study of OX40 agonist ivuxolimab in advanced cancers. Profiling relied on immunoSEQ multiplex PCR, and the TCRdb table lists in-frame clones only, not all of them. The table includes about 75,000 clones, more than 85% detected once. The starting material was CD4+ or CD8+ T cells sorted from blood, obtained in a trial of the OX40 agonist ivuxolimab. The receptors derive from an adult with an advanced solid tumor such as melanoma, head and neck, liver or kidney cancer. CDR3s include the opening cysteine and the closing phenylalanine or tryptophan. A D gene is named only where the DNA matches it firmly. Clone size is not always given. Where it is, it says once, few, many or a class for expanded clones.

length: 14
size: -
J: TRBJ2-2
D: -
V: TRBV5-1
DNA: TGCGCCAGCAGGCGGGACATCAACACCGGGGAGCTGTTTTTT
CDR3: CASRRDINTGELFF

length: 12
size: -
J: TRBJ1-2
D: TRBD1
V: TRBV29-1
DNA: TGCAGCGTTGGTAGACAGGGGGGGGGCTACACCTTC
CDR3: CSVGRQGGGYTF

length: 17
size: -
J: TRBJ1-4
D: -
V: TRBV7-9
DNA: TGTGCCAGCAGCTTCCCCTCTACGGGGAAAGGGAATGAAAAACTGTTTTTT
CDR3: CASSFPSTGKGNEKLFF

length: 17
size: once
J: TRBJ2-3
D: -
V: TRBV2
DNA: TGTGCCAGCAGTGATCTCTTACGGGGGAAAGTCGCAGATACGCAGTATTTT
CDR3: CASSDLLRGKVADTQYF

length: 13
size: -
J: TRBJ1-2
D: -
V: TRBV28
DNA: TGTGCCGCCTTCAGTCGGGTGCCCTATGGCTACACCTTC
CDR3: CAAFSRVPYGYTF

length: 14
size: -
J: TRBJ2-1
D: -
V: TRBV19
DNA: TGTGCCAGTAGTATAGATCCGGCTCCCGGGGAGCAGTTCTTC
CDR3: CASSIDPAPGEQFF

length: 15
size: -
J: TRBJ2-4
D: TRBD1
V: TRBV10-3
DNA: TGTGCCATCAGCAACCGGGACAGGGGAGAAAACATTCAGTACTTC
CDR3: CAISNRDRGENIQYF

length: 13
size: -
J: TRBJ2-7
D: -
V: TRBV4-3
DNA: TGCGCCAGCAGCCGAGATATACCCTACGAGCAGTACTTC
CDR3: CASSRDIPYEQYF

length: 14
size: -
J: TRBJ2-7
D: -
V: TRBV18
DNA: TGTGCCAGCTCACCAAACAGCGGCTCCTACGAGCAGTACTTC
CDR3: CASSPNSGSYEQYF

length: 16
size: -
J: TRBJ2-5
D: TRBD1
V: TRBV25-1
DNA: TGTGCCAGCAGTGAATGGTTGACAGGGGGCGCTGAGACCCAGTACTTC
CDR3: CASSEWLTGGAETQYF

length: 14
size: -
J: TRBJ1-4
D: TRBD1
V: TRBV7-2
DNA: TGTGCCAGCAGCCCCAGGGGGACTAATGAAAAACTGTTTTTT
CDR3: CASSPRGTNEKLFF

length: 17
size: few
J: TRBJ2-5
D: -
V: TRBV7-3
DNA: TGTGCCAGCCCCATAATCACTCGGGTATTAAATGGAAAGACCCAGTACTTC
CDR3: CASPIITRVLNGKTQYF

length: 15
size: -
J: TRBJ1-2
D: -
V: TRBV14
DNA: TGTGCCAGCAGCCAGAATTGGTCAGGAGTTTATGGCTACACCTTC
CDR3: CASSQNWSGVYGYTF

length: 15
size: -
J: TRBJ2-7
D: TRBD2
V: TRBV5-8
DNA: TGCGCCAGCAGCCAATATTTAGCGGGGTTCTACGAGCAGTACTTC
CDR3: CASSQYLAGFYEQYF

length: 11
size: -
J: TRBJ1-2
D: TRBD1
V: TRBV6-1
DNA: TGTGCCAGCAGTTGGACAGGTGGCTACACCTTC
CDR3: CASSWTGGYTF

length: 13
size: medium-sized
J: TRBJ1-1
D: -
V: TRBV9
DNA: TGTGCCAGCAGCGAGATGGGTTCCACTGAAGCTTTCTTT
CDR3: CASSEMGSTEAFF

length: 13
size: once
J: TRBJ2-3
D: -
V: TRBV28
DNA: TGTGCCAGCACTCCGGGGGTGAGAGATACGCAGTATTTT
CDR3: CASTPGVRDTQYF

length: 14
size: -
J: TRBJ2-1
D: -
V: TRBV6-1
DNA: TGTGCCAGCGGGACCCAGAGCTCCTACAATGAGCAGTTCTTC
CDR3: CASGTQSSYNEQFF

length: 16
size: -
J: TRBJ2-1
D: TRBD2
V: TRBV19
DNA: TGTGCCAGTAAGACTAGCGGGAGGGCCTTAGTTAATGAGCAGTTCTTC
CDR3: CASKTSGRALVNEQFF

length: 12
size: -
J: TRBJ1-1
D: -
V: TRBV11-2
DNA: TGTGCCAGCAGCACTCGGACGGGGCGCGCTTTCTTT
CDR3: CASSTRTGRAFF

length: 13
size: -
J: TRBJ1-2
D: -
V: TRBV27
DNA: TGTGCCAGCAGTTTTGATGGGGGGCGAGGCTACACCTTC
CDR3: CASSFDGGRGYTF

length: 13
size: -
J: TRBJ2-7
D: -
V: TRBV7-2
DNA: TGTGCCAGCAGCTTGACAGGCCCCTACGAGCAGTACTTC
CDR3: CASSLTGPYEQYF

length: 15
size: -
J: TRBJ2-1
D: -
V: TRBV5-1
DNA: TGCGCCAGCAGGCCCCGACGGGGCGAATACAATGAGCAGTTCTTC
CDR3: CASRPRRGEYNEQFF

length: 15
size: -
J: TRBJ2-1
D: -
V: TRBV5-1
DNA: TGCGCCAGCAGCGGCTTTACAGCGAAGGGTTATGAGCAGTTCTTC
CDR3: CASSGFTAKGYEQFF

length: 11
size: -
J: TRBJ2-3
D: -
V: TRBV10-1
DNA: TGCGCCAGCAGTGCGCTCGATACGCAGTATTTT
CDR3: CASSALDTQYF

length: 13
size: -
J: TRBJ1-5
D: -
V: TRBV5-6
DNA: TGTGCCAGCAGCTTTCAGGGATACCAGCCCCAGCATTTT
CDR3: CASSFQGYQPQHF

length: 16
size: -
J: TRBJ2-2
D: -
V: TRBV27
DNA: TGTGCCAGCAGTTTATTCGGGAGAGGTAACACCGGGGAGCTGTTTTTT
CDR3: CASSLFGRGNTGELFF

length: 19
size: -
J: TRBJ2-1
D: TRBD2
V: TRBV7-3
DNA: TGTGCCAGCAGCTCACTAGGGCTAGCGGGAGCTGGCTCCTACAATGAGCAGTTCTTC
CDR3: CASSSLGLAGAGSYNEQFF

length: 13
size: -
J: TRBJ1-1
D: -
V: TRBV30
DNA: TGTGCCTGGAGTCGGCAACTAGACACTGAAGCTTTCTTT
CDR3: CAWSRQLDTEAFF

length: 14
size: -
J: TRBJ1-5
D: -
V: TRBV6-5
DNA: TGTGCCAGCAGTGAGGGGGGTACTTATCAGCCCCAGCATTTT
CDR3: CASSEGGTYQPQHF

length: 17
size: -
J: TRBJ2-7
D: -
V: TRBV21-1
DNA: TGTGCCAGCAGCAACGCTGTCCCGGCAGGGTACCCTTACGAGCAGTACTTC
CDR3: CASSNAVPAGYPYEQYF

length: 15
size: -
J: TRBJ1-5
D: -
V: TRBV5-1
DNA: TGCGCCAGCAGCTTGAATGGGGGTGGCAATCAGCCCCAGCATTTT
CDR3: CASSLNGGGNQPQHF

length: 18
size: -
J: TRBJ1-5
D: -
V: TRBV6-4
DNA: TGTGCCAGCAGTGACCCGACGAGACAGCCCTATAGCAATCAGCCCCAGCATTTT
CDR3: CASSDPTRQPYSNQPQHF

length: 15
size: -
J: TRBJ2-5
D: TRBD2
V: TRBV6-1
DNA: TGTGCCAGCATTTTTAGCGGGGCTCTTCAAGAGACCCAGTACTTC
CDR3: CASIFSGALQETQYF

length: 14
size: -
J: TRBJ1-6
D: TRBD1
V: TRBV12-5
DNA: TGTGCTAGCTCCCTCCGGGACAGCAATTCACCCCTCCACTTT
CDR3: CASSLRDSNSPLHF

length: 13
size: -
J: TRBJ2-2
D: -
V: TRBV7-2
DNA: TGTGCCAGCAGCTCCTGGGGGACCGGGGAGCTGTTTTTT
CDR3: CASSSWGTGELFF

length: 16
size: -
J: TRBJ2-7
D: TRBD1
V: TRBV18
DNA: TGTGCCAGCTCACCCCTCCGGGACAGGGATGGGTACGAGCAGTACTTC
CDR3: CASSPLRDRDGYEQYF

length: 15
size: -
J: TRBJ1-1
D: -
V: TRBV4-2
DNA: TGTGCCAGCAGCCAAGAATCCAGGTCATTCACTGAAGCTTTCTTT
CDR3: CASSQESRSFTEAFF

length: 11
size: -
J: TRBJ2-7
D: -
V: TRBV11-2
DNA: TGTGCCAGCAGCCCCTCATACGAGCAGTACTTC
CDR3: CASSPSYEQYF

length: 16
size: -
J: TRBJ1-1
D: -
V: TRBV5-1
DNA: TGCGCCAGCAGCTTGGGCGCCTCCGCCCAGAACACTGAAGCTTTCTTT
CDR3: CASSLGASAQNTEAFF